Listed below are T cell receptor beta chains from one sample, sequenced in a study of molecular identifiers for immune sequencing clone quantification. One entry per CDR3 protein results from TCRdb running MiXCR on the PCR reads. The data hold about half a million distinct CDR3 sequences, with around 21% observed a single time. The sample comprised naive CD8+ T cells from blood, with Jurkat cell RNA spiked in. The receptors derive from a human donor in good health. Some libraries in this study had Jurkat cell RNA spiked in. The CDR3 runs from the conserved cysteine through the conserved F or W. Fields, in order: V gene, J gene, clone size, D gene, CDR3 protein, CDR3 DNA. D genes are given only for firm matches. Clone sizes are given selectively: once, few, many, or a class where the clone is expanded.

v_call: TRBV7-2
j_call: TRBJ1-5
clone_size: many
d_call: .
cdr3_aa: CASSPDSGNQPQHF
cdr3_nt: TGTGCCAGCAGCCCCGACAGCGGCAATCAGCCCCAGCATTTT

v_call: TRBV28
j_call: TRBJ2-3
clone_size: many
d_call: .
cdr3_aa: CAGPATDRTDTQYF
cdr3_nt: TGTGCCGGCCCTGCGACAGACCGCACAGATACGCAGTATTTT

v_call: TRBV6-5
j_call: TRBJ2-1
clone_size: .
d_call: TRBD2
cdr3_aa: CASSPLAAYNEQFF
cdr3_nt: TGTGCCAGCAGCCCTCTAGCGGCCTACAATGAGCAGTTCTTC

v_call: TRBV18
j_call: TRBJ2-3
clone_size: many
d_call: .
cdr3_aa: CASSPGHQGVDTQYF
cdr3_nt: TGTGCCAGCTCACCAGGCCATCAGGGAGTAGATACGCAGTATTTT

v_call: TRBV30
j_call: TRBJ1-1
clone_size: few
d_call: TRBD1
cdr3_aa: CAWTAGGFTEAFF
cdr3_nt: TGTGCCTGGACGGCAGGGGGCTTCACTGAAGCTTTCTTT

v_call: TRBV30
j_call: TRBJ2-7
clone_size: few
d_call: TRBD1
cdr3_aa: CAWNLDRENTYEQYF
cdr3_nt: TGTGCCTGGAACCTAGACAGGGAGAATACCTACGAGCAGTACTTC

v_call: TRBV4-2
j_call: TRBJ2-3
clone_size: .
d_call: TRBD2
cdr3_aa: CASSPLTVGGETDTQYF
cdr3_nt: TGTGCCAGCAGCCCCCTCACGGTCGGGGGGGAAACAGATACGCAGTATTTT

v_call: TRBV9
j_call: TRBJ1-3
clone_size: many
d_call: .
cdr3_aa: CASGDTGNTIYF
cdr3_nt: TGTGCCAGCGGGGACACTGGAAACACCATATATTTT

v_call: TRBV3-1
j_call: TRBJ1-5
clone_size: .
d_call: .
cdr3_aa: CASSPESYSNQPQHF
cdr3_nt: TGTGCCAGCAGCCCGGAAAGCTATAGCAATCAGCCCCAGCATTTT

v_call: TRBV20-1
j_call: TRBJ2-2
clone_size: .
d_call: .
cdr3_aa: CSARIKVFPYPANTGELFF
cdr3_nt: TGCAGTGCTAGAATCAAGGTTTTTCCTTACCCCGCGAACACCGGGGAGCTGTTTTTT

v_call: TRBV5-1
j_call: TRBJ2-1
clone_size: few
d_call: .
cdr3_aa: CASRSDSYNEQFF
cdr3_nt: TGCGCCAGCAGATCGGACAGCTACAATGAGCAGTTCTTC

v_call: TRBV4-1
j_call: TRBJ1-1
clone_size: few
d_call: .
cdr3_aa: CASSWFDQNTEAFF
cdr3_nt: TGCGCCAGCAGCTGGTTCGACCAGAACACTGAAGCTTTCTTT

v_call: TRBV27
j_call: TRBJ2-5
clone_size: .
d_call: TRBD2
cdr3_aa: CASRPSGGSEETQYF
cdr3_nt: TGTGCCAGCAGACCTAGCGGGGGCTCAGAAGAGACCCAGTACTTC

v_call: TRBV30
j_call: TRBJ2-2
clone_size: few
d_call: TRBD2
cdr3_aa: CAWSTLAGRFGELFF
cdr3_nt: TGTGCCTGGAGTACCCTAGCGGGGAGGTTCGGGGAGCTGTTTTTT

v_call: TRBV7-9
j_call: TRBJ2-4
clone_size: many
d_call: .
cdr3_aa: CASSLENLNIQYF
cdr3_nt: TGTGCCAGCAGCTTAGAGAATTTAAACATTCAGTACTTC

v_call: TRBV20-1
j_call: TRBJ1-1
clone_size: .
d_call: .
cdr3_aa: CSARGRDTDTEAFF
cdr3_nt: TGCAGTGCTAGAGGACGGGACACCGACACTGAAGCTTTCTTT

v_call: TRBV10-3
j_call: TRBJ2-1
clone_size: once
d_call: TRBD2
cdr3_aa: CAISVSVTSGGQEQFF
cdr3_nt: TGTGCCATCAGTGTGTCGGTCACTAGCGGGGGACAAGAGCAGTTCTTC

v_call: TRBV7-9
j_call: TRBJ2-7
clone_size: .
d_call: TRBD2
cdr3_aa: CASSTPDRERGGRYEQYF
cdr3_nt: TGTGCCAGCAGCACCCCCGATCGTGAGCGGGGGGGCCGGTACGAGCAGTACTTC

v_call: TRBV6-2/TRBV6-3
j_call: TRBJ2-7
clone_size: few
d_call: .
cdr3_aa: CASSYGRLGHAGSYEQYF
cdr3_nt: TGTGCCAGCAGTTACGGGAGGCTAGGACATGCGGGATCCTACGAGCAGTACTTC

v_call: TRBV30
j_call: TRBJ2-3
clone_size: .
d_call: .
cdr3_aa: CAWRADTDTQYF
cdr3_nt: TGTGCCTGGAGGGCGGACACAGATACGCAGTATTTT

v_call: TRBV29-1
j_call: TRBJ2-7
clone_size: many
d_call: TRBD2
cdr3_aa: CSVAWADRTSGRIEQYF
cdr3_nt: TGCAGCGTTGCGTGGGCGGACCGGACTAGCGGGAGGATCGAGCAGTACTTC

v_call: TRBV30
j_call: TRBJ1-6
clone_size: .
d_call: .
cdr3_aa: CAWSVLRSPLHF
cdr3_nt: TGTGCCTGGAGTGTATTGCGATCACCCCTCCACTTT

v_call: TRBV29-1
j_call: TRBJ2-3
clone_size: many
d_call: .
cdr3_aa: CSVEDIISTDTQYF
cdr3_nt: TGCAGCGTGGAAGACATTATTAGCACAGATACGCAGTATTTT

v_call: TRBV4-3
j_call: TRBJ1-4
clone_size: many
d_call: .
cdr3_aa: CASSHDGTPGNEKLFF
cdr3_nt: TGCGCCAGCAGCCACGACGGGACACCCGGAAATGAAAAACTGTTTTTT

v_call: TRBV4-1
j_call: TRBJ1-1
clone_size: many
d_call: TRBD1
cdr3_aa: CASSQMTGQNTEAFF
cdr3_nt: TGCGCCAGCAGCCAAATGACAGGGCAGAACACTGAAGCTTTCTTT

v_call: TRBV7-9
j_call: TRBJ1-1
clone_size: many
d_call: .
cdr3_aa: CAGVGLSTEAFF
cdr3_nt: TGTGCCGGGGTGGGCCTGTCGACTGAAGCTTTCTTT

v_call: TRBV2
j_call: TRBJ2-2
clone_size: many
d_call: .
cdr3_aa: CASRRAASLGELFF
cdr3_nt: TGTGCCAGCAGACGGGCAGCCTCCTTAGGGGAGCTGTTTTTT

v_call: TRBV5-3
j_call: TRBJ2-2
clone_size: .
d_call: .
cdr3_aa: CASSVGVGTGGLFF
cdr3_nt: TGTGCCAGCAGCGTCGGCGTTGGCACCGGGGGGCTGTTTTTT

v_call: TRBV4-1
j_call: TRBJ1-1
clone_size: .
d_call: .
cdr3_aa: CAARPFTGSGEAFF
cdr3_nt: TGCGCCGCACGACCTTTCACAGGGTCAGGTGAAGCTTTCTTT

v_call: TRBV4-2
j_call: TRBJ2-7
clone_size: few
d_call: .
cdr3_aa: CASSPGVDSSYEQYF
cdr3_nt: TGTGCCAGCAGCCCCGGGGTCGACTCCTCCTACGAGCAGTACTTC

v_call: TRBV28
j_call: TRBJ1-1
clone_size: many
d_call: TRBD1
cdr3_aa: CASSSDREAFF
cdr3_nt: TGTGCCAGCAGTTCGGACAGGGAAGCTTTCTTT

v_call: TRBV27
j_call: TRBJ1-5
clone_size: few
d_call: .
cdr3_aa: CASSLFPDRNQPQHF
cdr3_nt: TGTGCCAGCAGTTTATTCCCGGACAGAAATCAGCCCCAGCATTTT

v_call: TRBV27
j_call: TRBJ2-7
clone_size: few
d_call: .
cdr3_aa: CASSGPQGNEQYF
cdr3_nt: TGTGCCAGCAGTGGACCCCAGGGGAACGAGCAGTACTTC

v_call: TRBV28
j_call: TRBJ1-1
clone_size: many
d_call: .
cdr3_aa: CASSWVLLNTEAFF
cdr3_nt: TGTGCCAGCAGTTGGGTACTCTTGAACACTGAAGCTTTCTTT

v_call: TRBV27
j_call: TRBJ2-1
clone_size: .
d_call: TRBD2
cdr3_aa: CASSPPPLTSGSYNEQFF
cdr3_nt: TGTGCCAGCAGTCCCCCCCCGCTGACTAGCGGGTCCTACAATGAGCAGTTCTTC

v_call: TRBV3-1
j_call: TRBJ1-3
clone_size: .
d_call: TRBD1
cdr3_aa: CASSPSPQGIGNTIYF
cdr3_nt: TGTGCCAGCAGCCCCAGCCCACAGGGGATTGGAAACACCATATATTTT

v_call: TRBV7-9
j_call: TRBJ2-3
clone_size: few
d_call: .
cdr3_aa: CASRELTDTQYF
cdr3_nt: TGTGCCAGTAGGGAACTCACAGATACGCAGTATTTT

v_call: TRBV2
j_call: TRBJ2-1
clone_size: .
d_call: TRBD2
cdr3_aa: CASELAGANEQFF
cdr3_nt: TGTGCCAGCGAGCTAGCGGGAGCTAATGAGCAGTTCTTC

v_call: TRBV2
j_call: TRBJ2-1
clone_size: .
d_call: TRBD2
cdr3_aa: CASSEGSGGASYNEQFF
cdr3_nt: TGTGCCAGCAGTGAAGGTAGCGGGGGGGCGTCCTACAATGAGCAGTTCTTC

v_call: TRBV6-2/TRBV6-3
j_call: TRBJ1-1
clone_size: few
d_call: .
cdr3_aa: CASSYSGATEAFF
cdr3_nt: TGTGCCAGCAGTTACTCGGGGGCCACTGAAGCTTTCTTT

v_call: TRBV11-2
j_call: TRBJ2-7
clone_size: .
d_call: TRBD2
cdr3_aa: CASSLLAGGTYEQYF
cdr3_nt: TGTGCCAGCAGCTTACTAGCGGGGGGTACCTACGAGCAGTACTTC

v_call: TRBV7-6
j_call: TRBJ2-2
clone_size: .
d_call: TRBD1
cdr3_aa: CASSSGTGGPNTGELFF
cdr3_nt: TGTGCCAGCAGCTCCGGGACAGGGGGTCCGAACACCGGGGAGCTGTTTTTT

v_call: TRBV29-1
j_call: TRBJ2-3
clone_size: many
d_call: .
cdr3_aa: CSVEPPGTDTQYF
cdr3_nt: TGCAGCGTTGAACCCCCGGGCACAGATACGCAGTATTTT

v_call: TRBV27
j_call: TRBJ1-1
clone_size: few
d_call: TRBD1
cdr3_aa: CASRETGGTEAFF
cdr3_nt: TGTGCCAGCAGGGAGACAGGGGGCACTGAAGCTTTCTTT

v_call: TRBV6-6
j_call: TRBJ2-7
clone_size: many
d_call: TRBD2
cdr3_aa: CASSSSGRSYEQYF
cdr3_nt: TGTGCCAGCAGTTCCAGCGGGAGGTCCTACGAGCAGTACTTC

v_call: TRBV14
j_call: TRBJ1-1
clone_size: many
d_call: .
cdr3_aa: CASSQGWSPMNTEAFF
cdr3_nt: TGTGCCAGCAGCCAAGGTTGGTCTCCAATGAACACTGAAGCTTTCTTT

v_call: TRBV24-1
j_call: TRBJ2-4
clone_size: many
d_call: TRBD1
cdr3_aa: CATSDMLATGIPYVAKNIQYF
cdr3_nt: TGTGCCACCAGTGATATGTTGGCGACAGGGATTCCCTACGTAGCCAAAAACATTCAGTACTTC

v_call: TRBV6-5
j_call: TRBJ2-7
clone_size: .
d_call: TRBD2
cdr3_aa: CASSAWTSGSNEQYF
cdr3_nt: TGTGCCAGCAGCGCATGGACTAGCGGGAGCAATGAGCAGTACTTC

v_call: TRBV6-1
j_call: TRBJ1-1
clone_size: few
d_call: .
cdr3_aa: CASRADVMITEAFF
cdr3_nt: TGTGCCAGCAGGGCGGACGTGATGATCACTGAAGCTTTCTTT

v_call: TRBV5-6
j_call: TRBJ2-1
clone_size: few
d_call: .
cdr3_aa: CASSPGGSRANNEQFF
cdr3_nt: TGTGCCAGCAGCCCCGGGGGTAGCAGGGCGAACAATGAGCAGTTCTTC

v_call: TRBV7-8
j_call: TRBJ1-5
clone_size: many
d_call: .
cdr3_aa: CASSSGTSVGNQPQHF
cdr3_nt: TGTGCCAGCAGCTCAGGGACATCAGTGGGCAATCAGCCCCAGCATTTT

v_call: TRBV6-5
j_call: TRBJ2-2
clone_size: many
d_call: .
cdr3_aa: CASSPGRNTGELFF
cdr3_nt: TGTGCCAGCAGTCCGGGACGGAACACCGGGGAGCTGTTTTTT

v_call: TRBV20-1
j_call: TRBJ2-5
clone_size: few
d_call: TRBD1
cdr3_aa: CSARESGQGAETQYF
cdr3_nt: TGCAGTGCTAGAGAGTCAGGACAGGGGGCGGAGACCCAGTACTTC

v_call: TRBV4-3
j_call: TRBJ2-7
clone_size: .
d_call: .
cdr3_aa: CASSQDISAYEQYF
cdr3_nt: TGCGCCAGCAGCCAAGACATATCCGCCTACGAGCAGTACTTC

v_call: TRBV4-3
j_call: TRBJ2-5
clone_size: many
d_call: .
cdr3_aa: CASSPRQYQETQYF
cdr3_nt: TGCGCCAGCAGCCCTCGACAGTACCAAGAGACCCAGTACTTC

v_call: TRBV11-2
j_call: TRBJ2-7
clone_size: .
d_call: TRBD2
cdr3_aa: CASSPSGWLAGALGQYF
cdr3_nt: TGTGCCAGCAGCCCTAGCGGGTGGCTAGCGGGTGCTCTAGGGCAGTACTTC

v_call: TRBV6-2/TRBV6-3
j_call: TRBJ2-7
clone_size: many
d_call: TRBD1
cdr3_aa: CASSSPGQGFPEQYF
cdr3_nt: TGTGCCAGCAGTTCTCCGGGACAGGGATTTCCCGAGCAGTACTTC